Shown below are 6 T cell receptor beta chains from a single sample sequenced in a study of T cells in Graves' hyperthyroidism and ophthalmopathy. RNA transcripts served as the template for amplifying TCR beta CDR3 regions. First-round RT-PCR of the TCR CDR3 relied on the HTBI primer set. Each CDR3 protein gets one entry after TCRdb re-called the multiplex PCR reads with MiXCR. In the table there are 80,000 to 100,000 distinct CDR3 sequences, 40% of which are singletons. The sample consisted of peripheral blood or thyroid tissue (not recorded which). These receptors all come from a woman in her thirties with Graves' hyperthyroidism.

This clonotype was seen a handful of times. The chain uses TRBV6-5 and TRBJ2-3; D may be TRBD1 or TRBD2 (5 bases each). The V end lost 8 bases, the J end lost 5 bases, and 23 bases lay between the germline ends. This CDR3 is 16 amino acids long. CDR1 is MNHEY, CDR2 SVGAGI, per germline. The chain's CDR3 is CASFPQEGSRIDTQYF. Written as DNA, the CDR3 is TGTGCCAGCTTTCCCCAAGAGGGGAGTAGGATAGATACGCAGTATTTT.

The chain carries TRBV15 and TRBJ1-1; 8 nucleotides line up with TRBD1. This CDR3 region has 12 residues. Germline lookup yields CDR1 LNHNV and CDR2 YYDKDF (reference sequence). The J segment lost 7 bases and the V segment lost 11 bases, leaving 9 bases of the junction unmatched. The DNA for the CDR3 is TGTGCCGTCCGGGACAGGAGCCTTGAAGCTTTCTTT. It translates to CAVRDRSLEAFF. The whole variable domain, filled in from reference TRBV15 and TRBJ1-1, reads DAMVIQNPRYQVTQFGKPVTLSCSQTLNHNVMYWYQQKSSQAPKLLFHYYDKDFNNEADTPDNFQSRRPNTSFCFLDIRSPGLGDTAMYLCAVRDRSLEAFFGQGTRLTVV.

This clonotype was recorded at least ten times. The genes are TRBV20-1 and TRBJ1-5, with D maybe TRBD1 (5 bases). There are 13 residues in the CDR3. With 3 bases removed from V and 4 bases from J, the gap between germline ends came to 10 bases. Germline CDR1 and CDR2: DFQATT and SNEGSKA (reference sequence). The CDR3 DNA reads as TGCAGTGCTAGGCGGCAGGGAAATCAGCCCCAGCATTTT. This sequence encodes CSARRQGNQPQHF.

This clonotype has a count of ten or more. DNA for the CDR3: TGCGCCAGCAGCTTGGACGGGACTAGCGGGTTTTACGAGCAGTACTTC. As protein: CASSLDGTSGFYEQYF. The chain links TRBV5-1 to TRBJ2-7; 12 bases match TRBD2. From germline, CDR1 is SGHRS and CDR2 YFSETQ. The V segment lost 0 bases and the J segment 4 bases; nucleotides outside the gene matches: 5. There are 16 residues in the CDR3.

Many counts were recorded for this clonotype. This chain uses TRBV20-1 with TRBJ2-2; 8 positions match TRBD2. From germline, CDR1 is DFQATT and CDR2 SNEGSKA (reference sequence). Germline trimming cut 0 bases from V and 4 bases from J; bases unmatched to any gene: 7. This CDR3 has 16 residues. CDR3 protein: CSARDSQRELTGELFF. The CDR3 bases are TGCAGTGCTAGAGATTCGCAGCGGGAGCTCACCGGGGAGCTGTTTTTT.

This clonotype was observed many times. The chain uses TRBV19 and TRBJ1-6; 8 positions match TRBD1. The trim removed 6 bases at V and 3 bases at J, leaving 1 base unmatched. Germline V gene lookup returns CDR1 LNHDA and CDR2 SQIVND (reference sequence). The CDR3 sequence is 14 residues long. CDR3: CASSGQGYNSPLHF. CDR3 nucleotide sequence: TGTGCCAGTAGCGGACAGGGCTATAATTCACCCCTCCACTTT. Together with reference TRBV19 and TRBJ1-6, the CDR3 gives the full variable domain: DGGITQSPKYLFRKEGQNVTLSCEQNLNHDAMYWYRQDPGQGLRLIYYSQIVNDFQKGDIAEGYSVSREKKESFPLTVTSAQKNPTAFYLCASSGQGYNSPLHFGNGTRLTVT.